This TCR beta chain was obtained from a study of shared clonotypes between healthy human individuals. Germline CDR1 SEHNR, CDR2 FQNEAQ (reference sequence). Trimming took 1 base from V and 2 from J; bases not matched to a gene: 5. The CDR3 runs to 16 residues. TCRdb keeps only in-frame clones here, not all; method: immunoSEQ multiplex PCR. The sample lists about 640,000 clones, less than 80% seen once, with about 1.7% in the top ten. V is TRBV7-9 and J is TRBJ2-5; 9 bases map to TRBD2. The sample taken for sequencing was memory CD4+ T cells sorted from blood. Documented subset: CD45RA-negative fraction. The TCR sequence derives from a woman in her 30s in good health. The CDR3 sequence is CASSLGALAGQETQYF. The CDR3 coding sequence is TGTGCCAGCAGCTTAGGTGCGCTAGCGGGGCAAGAGACCCAGTACTTC.